This T cell receptor beta chain was captured by sequencing in a study of blood T cell repertoires in COVID-19. In the study overall: T cells, B-cell-depleted T cells, or PBMCs supplied cDNA or gDNA.

V was pared by 0 bases and J by 3 bases, with 5 bases of the junction left unmatched. The CDR3 has 16 residues. Germline lookup yields CDR1 LGHDT and CDR2 YNNKEL (reference sequence). Per the study methods: Amplifying reference gene primers gave estimates of nucleated cell counts. Here immunoSEQ multiplex PCR was the method, and the copy in TCRdb shows in-frame clones only, minus some. Clone size and V and J calls were adopted from that table, with D and trimming inferred from the DNA. The repertoire includes approximately 70,000 clones, over 75% of them detected once, and about 4.6% sits in the top ten.

Input material: peripheral blood. The sequence was collected from a human donor in a cohort sampled during active COVID-19. The V and J genes are TRBV3-1 (or the pseudogene TRBV3-2) and TRBJ2-5; 9 nucleotides agree with TRBD2. The CDR3 nucleotides are TGTGCCAGCAGCCAAGATTCTTCTAGCGGGGAAGAGACCCAGTACTTC. Its protein product is CASSQDSSSGEETQYF.